The source of this T cell receptor (beta chain) is a study of OX40 agonist ivuxolimab in advanced cancers. About the study as a whole: Ivuxolimab was a fully human IgG2 agonistic monoclonal antibody targeting the costimulatory receptor OX40 (CD134). The paper describes the monotherapy dose-escalation part (N ≈ 50 patients) of the phase I trial of ivuxolimab. The dose-escalation cohort was roughly 83% male with a mean age of about 60 years, ranging from roughly 23 to 90. Partial responses occurred in three dose-escalation patients, of whom one had hepatocellular carcinoma and two had cutaneous melanoma. Prior anti-PD-1, anti-PD-L1 or anti-CTLA-4 therapy was permitted, and checkpoint inhibitors had been received by about 36% of dose-escalation patients. Of the 50 to 55 patients in dose escalation, about 20 had hepatocellular carcinoma, some 15 had melanoma, 9 had renal cell carcinoma and 9 had head and neck cancer. The purpose of peripheral TCRbeta sequencing was to test whether ivuxolimab changed TCR sequence diversity and led to clonal T-cell expansion. Intravenous ivuxolimab was administered to patients every 2 weeks at six dose levels: 0.01, 0.1, 0.3, 1.5, 3 and 10 mg/kg.

Paper-wide results and their limitations: At doses of 0.1 to 3.0 mg/kg, clonal expansion of both CD4+ and CD8+ T cells in blood was seen between baseline and week 6. Low levels of normalized T-cell clonal expansion were also seen in some patients who did not respond. The antigen specificity of the peripheral T cells that underwent clonal expansion was not determined. After ivuxolimab, expanded clones were on average more numerous among CD8+ T cells than among CD4+ T cells. In the 0.1-3.0 mg/kg groups, partial responders were among the patients with the lowest normalized peripheral clonal expansion, particularly in CD8+ T cells.

Concerning this clone: The antigen it recognizes is unknown. Base quality data are lacking; no much larger clone is found one base away.

For sequencing of the TCRbeta CDR3 region, genomic DNA was extracted from the sorted cells. The immunoSEQ Assay was used to sequence the TCRbeta CDR3 regions. Imported from immuneACCESS, the table was reduced by TCRdb to in-frame sequences with V and J called. These copies leave out some clones; in studies compared against another copy, an unresolved V gene accounts for under half, and the cause of the remainder is not known. The sample table holds more than 70,000 clones, of which around 90% were seen once. 0.33% of the sample is taken by the ten largest. The trial excluded patients who had a history of autoimmune disease or who were on systemic immunosuppression. Peripheral blood for TCR sequencing was collected from all dose cohorts at baseline, on cycle 4 day 1, and on cycle 7 day 1. The samples were taken from a phase I, first-in-human, multicenter, open-label dose-escalation trial of ivuxolimab. The trial enrolled adults with locally advanced or metastatic head and neck squamous cell, hepatocellular, melanoma or renal cell carcinoma. Before TCR sequencing, CD4+ T cells and CD8+ T cells from peripheral blood were sorted into separate populations.

The CDR3, from cysteine to phenylalanine, totals 12 residues. The read is trimmed to its CDR3 DNA, 36 bases read in frame from base 1. The germline V gene (reference sequence) gives CDR1 as GTSNPN and CDR2 as SVGIG. V is shortened by 3 bases, J by 2 bases, and the region joining them spans 8 bases. Sequenced here: CD4+ or CD8+ T cells sorted from blood, sampled in a trial of the OX40 agonist ivuxolimab. The chain is assembled from TRBV30 and TRBJ2-7; no confident D gene assignment can be made. The TCR was taken from an adult with an advanced solid tumor such as melanoma, head and neck, liver or kidney cancer. The CDR3 region reads CAWSGFAYEQYF. The DNA reads as follows: TGTGCCTGGAGCGGGTTTGCCTACGAGCAGTACTTC.